The 6 T cell receptor beta chains given below trace back to one sample, sequenced in a study of spatial heterogeneity in lung cancer. General study points: Counts of expanded alpha and beta TCRs within tumors tracked the tumor nonsynonymous mutation count.

Their antigens are not known. Each CDR3 protein is one row after TCRdb ran MiXCR on the 5' RACE reads. This table holds roughly 17,000 distinct CDR3 sequences, approximately 7% found once. Time point reported: sample taken at primary tumor resection. Sample: lung tumor tissue, taken at surgery. These TCRs come from a female donor with early-stage non-small cell lung cancer.

At least ten counts were recorded for this clonotype. The V and J genes are TRBV6-1 and TRBJ1-2, with 9 bases fitting TRBD1. The germline gives CDR1 MNHNS, CDR2 SASEGT. V shed 6 bases and J 10 bases; nucleotides not matched to a gene: 15. CDR3 length: 15 amino acids. The CDR3, as DNA: TGTGCCAGCAGCTTCAGTCCCGGGACAGGGACACCCTACACCTTC. Its translation is CASSFSPGTGTPYTF.

The chain carries TRBV7-8 and TRBJ2-2; D could derive from TRBD1 or TRBD2 (6 bases each). V gave up 0 bases and J gave up 3 bases, with 11 bases separating them. This CDR3 has 16 amino acids. Germline CDR1 and CDR2: SGHVS and FQNEAQ. The CDR3 DNA sequence: TGTGCCAGCAGCTTAGCTCCGGGGGCGTACACCGGGGAGCTGTTTTTT. This encodes CASSLAPGAYTGELFF. Complete variable domain (other parts from reference TRBV7-8 and TRBJ2-2): GAGVSQSPRYKVAKRGQDVALRCDPISGHVSLFWYQQALGQGPEFLTYFQNEAQLDKSGLPSDRFFAERPEGSVSTLKIQRTQQEDSAVYLCASSLAPGAYTGELFFGEGSRLTVL.

This rearrangement joins TRBV12-3 or TRBV12-4 to TRBJ2-3; D remains ambiguous. Trimming took 3 bases from V and 2 from J, leaving 15 bases between them. The CDR3 is 16 residues long. The CDR3 sequence is CASSFLNGPPTDTQYF. The CDR3 DNA reads as TGTGCCAGCAGTTTCCTCAATGGACCCCCCACAGATACGCAGTATTTT.

There are many counts of this clonotype. The chain links TRBV7-3 to TRBJ1-1; 7 bases are shared with TRBD1. Germline-derived CDR1 and CDR2 are SGHTA and FQGTGA. Trimming at V came to 5 bases and at J to 4 bases, leaving 7 bases not matched to a gene. This CDR3 is 14 amino acids long. The CDR3, as DNA: TGTGCCAGCAGCAGCTCCGGGACAGTCACTGAAGCTTTCTTT. Residues: CASSSSGTVTEAFF.

The gene calls are TRBV5-5 and TRBJ1-1, with 9 positions matching TRBD1. After removal of 2 bases from V and 2 bases from J, the junction contained 4 bases not matched to a gene. CDR3 length: 15 amino acids. The V gene's germline CDR1 is SGHKS and CDR2 YYEKEE (reference sequence). CDR3 DNA sequence: TGTGCCAGCAGCTTCCTACAGGGGGCTAACACTGAAGCTTTCTTT. It yields the protein CASSFLQGANTEAFF.

CDR3 sequence reads: CASSQETGFRGETQYF. The CDR3 DNA follows: TGTGCCAGCAGCCAAGAAACCGGATTCAGGGGCGAGACCCAGTACTTC. The chain employs TRBV3-1 and TRBJ2-5; D may be TRBD1 (6 bases). The ends were cut back, 0 bases at V and 5 bases at J, with 16 bases in the middle. This CDR3 is built from 16 residues. Germline assignment: CDR1 LGHDT and CDR2 YNNKEL (reference sequence).